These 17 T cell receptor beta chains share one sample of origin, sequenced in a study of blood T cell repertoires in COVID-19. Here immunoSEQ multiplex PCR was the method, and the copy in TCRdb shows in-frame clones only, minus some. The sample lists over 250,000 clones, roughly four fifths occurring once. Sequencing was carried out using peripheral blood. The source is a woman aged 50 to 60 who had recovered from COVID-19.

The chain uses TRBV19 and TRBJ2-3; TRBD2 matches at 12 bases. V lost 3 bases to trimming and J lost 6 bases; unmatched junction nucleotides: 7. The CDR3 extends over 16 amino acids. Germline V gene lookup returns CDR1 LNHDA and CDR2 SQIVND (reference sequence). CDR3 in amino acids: CASSIGLAGGPDTQYF. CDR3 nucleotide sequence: TGTGCCAGTAGTATCGGTCTAGCGGGGGGGCCGGATACGCAGTATTTT. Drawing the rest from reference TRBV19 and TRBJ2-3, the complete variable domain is DGGITQSPKYLFRKEGQNVTLSCEQNLNHDAMYWYRQDPGQGLRLIYYSQIVNDFQKGDIAEGYSVSREKKESFPLTVTSAQKNPTAFYLCASSIGLAGGPDTQYFGPGTRLTVL.

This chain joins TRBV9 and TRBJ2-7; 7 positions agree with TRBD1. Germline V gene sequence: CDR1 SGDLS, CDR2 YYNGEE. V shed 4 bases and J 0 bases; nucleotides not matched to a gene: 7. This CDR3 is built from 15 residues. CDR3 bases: TGTGCCAGCAGCCCCGCCCCAGGGGGCTCCTACGAGCAGTACTTC. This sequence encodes CASSPAPGGSYEQYF.

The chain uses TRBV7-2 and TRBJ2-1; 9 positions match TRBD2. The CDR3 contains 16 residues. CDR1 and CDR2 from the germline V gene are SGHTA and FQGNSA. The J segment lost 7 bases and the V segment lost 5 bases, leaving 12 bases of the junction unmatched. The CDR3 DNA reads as TGTGCCAGCAGCCCATTGGGCGGGGGGGTTTCAAATGAGCAGTTCTTC. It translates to CASSPLGGGVSNEQFF.

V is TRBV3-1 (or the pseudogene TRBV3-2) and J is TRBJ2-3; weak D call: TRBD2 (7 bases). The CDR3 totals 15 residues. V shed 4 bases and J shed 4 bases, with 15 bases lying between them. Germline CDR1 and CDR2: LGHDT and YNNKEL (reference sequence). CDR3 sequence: CASSRNWGGADTQYF. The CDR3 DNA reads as TGTGCCAGCAGCCGAAACTGGGGGGGCGCAGATACGCAGTATTTT.

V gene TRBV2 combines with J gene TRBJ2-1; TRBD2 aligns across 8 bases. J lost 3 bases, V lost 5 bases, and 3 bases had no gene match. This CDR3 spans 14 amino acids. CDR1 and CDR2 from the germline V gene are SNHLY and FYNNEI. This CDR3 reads CASSYGTSYNEQFF. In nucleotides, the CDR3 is TGTGCCAGCAGTTATGGGACTAGCTACAATGAGCAGTTCTTC.

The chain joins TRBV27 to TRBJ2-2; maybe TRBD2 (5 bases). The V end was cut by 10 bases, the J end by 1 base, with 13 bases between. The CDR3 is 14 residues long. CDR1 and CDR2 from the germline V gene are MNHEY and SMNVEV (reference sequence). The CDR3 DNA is TGTGCCACCAGATCCGGGATGAACACCGGGGAGCTGTTTTTT. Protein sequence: CATRSGMNTGELFF.

The CDR3 here is CASSLNPSGADTQYF. The CDR3 DNA sequence: TGTGCCAGCAGCTTAAACCCCTCAGGTGCAGATACGCAGTATTTT. The chain is built from TRBV11-2 and TRBJ2-3; no firm D call. The CDR3 runs 15 residues. Germline-derived CDR1 and CDR2 are SGHAT and FQNNGV. V gave up 2 bases and J gave up 4 bases, with 13 bases separating them. Supplemented by reference TRBV11-2 and TRBJ2-3, the full variable domain reads EAGVAQSPRYKIIEKRQSVAFWCNPISGHATLYWYQQILGQGPKLLIQFQNNGVVDDSQLPKDRFSAERLKGVDSTLKIQPAKLEDSAVYLCASSLNPSGADTQYFGPGTRLTVL.

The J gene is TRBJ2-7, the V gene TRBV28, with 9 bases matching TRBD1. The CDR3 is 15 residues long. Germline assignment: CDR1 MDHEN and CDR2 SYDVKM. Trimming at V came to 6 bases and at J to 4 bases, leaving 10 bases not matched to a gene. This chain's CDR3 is CASSPWRDRAYEQYF. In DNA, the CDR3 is TGTGCCAGCAGCCCTTGGCGGGACAGGGCGTACGAGCAGTACTTC.

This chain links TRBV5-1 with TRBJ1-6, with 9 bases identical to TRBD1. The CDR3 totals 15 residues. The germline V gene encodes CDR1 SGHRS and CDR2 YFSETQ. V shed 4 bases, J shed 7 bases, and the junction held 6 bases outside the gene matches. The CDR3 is CASSLETGGNSPLHF. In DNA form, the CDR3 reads TGCGCCAGCAGCCTGGAGACAGGGGGGAATTCACCCCTCCACTTT.

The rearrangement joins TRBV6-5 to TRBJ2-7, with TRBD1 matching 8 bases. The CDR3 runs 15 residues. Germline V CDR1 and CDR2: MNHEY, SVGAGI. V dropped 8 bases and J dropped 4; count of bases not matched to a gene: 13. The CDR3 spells CASQRGQGMSYEQYF. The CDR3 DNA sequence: TGTGCCAGCCAACGTGGACAGGGAATGTCATACGAGCAGTACTTC.

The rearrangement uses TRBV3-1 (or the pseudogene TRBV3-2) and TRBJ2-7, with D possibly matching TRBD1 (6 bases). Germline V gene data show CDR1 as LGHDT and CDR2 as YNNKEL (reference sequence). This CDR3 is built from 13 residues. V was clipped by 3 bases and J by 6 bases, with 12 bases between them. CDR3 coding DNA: TGTGCCAGCAGCCAGCACACAGGGTCCGAGCAGTACTTC. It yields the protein CASSQHTGSEQYF.

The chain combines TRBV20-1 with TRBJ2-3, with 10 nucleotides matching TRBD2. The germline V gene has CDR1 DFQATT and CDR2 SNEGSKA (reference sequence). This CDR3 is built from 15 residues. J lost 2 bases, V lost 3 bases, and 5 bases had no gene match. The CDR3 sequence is CSASLLAGDTDTQYF. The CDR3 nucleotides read TGCAGTGCTAGTCTCCTAGCGGGAGACACAGATACGCAGTATTTT.

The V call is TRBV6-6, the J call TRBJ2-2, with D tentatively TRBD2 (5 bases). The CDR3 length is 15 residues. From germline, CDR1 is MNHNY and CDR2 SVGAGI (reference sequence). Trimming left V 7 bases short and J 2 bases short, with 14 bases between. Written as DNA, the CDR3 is TGTGCCAGCACCCCGCGGGCTGCCAACACCGGGGAGCTGTTTTTT. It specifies CASTPRAANTGELFF.

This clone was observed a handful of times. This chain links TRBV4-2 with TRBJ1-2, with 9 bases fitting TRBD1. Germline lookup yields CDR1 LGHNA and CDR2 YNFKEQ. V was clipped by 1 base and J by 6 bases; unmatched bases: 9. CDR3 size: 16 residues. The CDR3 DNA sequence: TGTGCCAGCAGCCAAGTGGACGGACAGGGGAAACATGGCTACACCTTC. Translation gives CASSQVDGQGKHGYTF.

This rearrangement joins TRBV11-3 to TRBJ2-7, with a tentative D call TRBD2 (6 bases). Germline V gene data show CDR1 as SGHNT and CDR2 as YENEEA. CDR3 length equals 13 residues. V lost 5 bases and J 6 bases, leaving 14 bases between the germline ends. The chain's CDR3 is CASSPGGEIEQYF. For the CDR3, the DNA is TGTGCCAGCAGCCCAGGAGGGGAAATCGAGCAGTACTTC.

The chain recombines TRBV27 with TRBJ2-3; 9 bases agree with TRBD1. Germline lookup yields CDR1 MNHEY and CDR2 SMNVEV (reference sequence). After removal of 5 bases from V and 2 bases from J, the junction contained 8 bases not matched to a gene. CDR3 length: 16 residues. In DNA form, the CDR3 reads TGTGCCAGCAGTCCAATGGGACAGGGACACACAGATACGCAGTATTTT. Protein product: CASSPMGQGHTDTQYF.

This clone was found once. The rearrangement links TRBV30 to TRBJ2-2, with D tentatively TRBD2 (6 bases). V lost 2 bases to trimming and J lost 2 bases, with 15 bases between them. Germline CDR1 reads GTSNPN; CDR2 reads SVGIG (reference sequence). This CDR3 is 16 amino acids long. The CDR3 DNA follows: TGTGCCTGGAGTCCGGGACTTCTGTCTAACACCGGGGAGCTGTTTTTT. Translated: CAWSPGLLSNTGELFF.